A single sample is the source of the 4 T cell receptor beta chains below, sequenced in a study of breast tumors, draining lymph nodes, adjacent tissues. Breast cancer patients provided tissue from their axillary draining lymph nodes. TCRdb redid the calling of the multiplex PCR reads with MiXCR, one entry per CDR3 protein. Among around 130,000 distinct CDR3 sequences listed, around 20% were seen once. The sequencing input was axillary lymph node tissue. Source of these receptors: a female donor with breast cancer. Some clones in this sample may be carry-over from other donors' samples.

This clonotype occurred once. The junction departs from the called germline gene at one end, perhaps through a read error. The gene calls are TRBV19 and TRBJ2-5; 8 nucleotides match TRBD2. The V gene's germline CDR1 is LNHDA and CDR2 SQIVND (reference sequence). The CDR3 is made up of 13 amino acids. The CDR3 spells CASQRGPQEAQYF. The CDR3 region has the DNA TGTGCCAGCCAGCGGGGGCCCCAAGAGGCCCAGTACTTC.

A note on this clonotype: This could be a read error, since a much larger clone is one nucleotide away. The V and J genes are TRBV7-2 and TRBJ1-5; D perhaps matches TRBD1 (6 bases). Trimming took 2 bases from V and 0 from J, leaving 11 bases between them. The CDR3 has 16 amino acids. The germline V gene has CDR1 SGHTA and CDR2 FQGNSA. CDR3 loop: CASSLRTGNSNQPQHF. DNA for the CDR3: TGTGCCAGCAGCTTACGCACAGGGAATAGCAATCAGCCCCAGCATTTT.

This clonotype came up a few times. The genes are TRBV28 and TRBJ2-5, with 7 bases aligning to TRBD2. This CDR3 comprises 14 residues. Losses at the gene ends were 3 bases for V and 5 bases for J; bases not matched to a gene: 6. In germline, CDR1 is MDHEN, CDR2 SYDVKM. The DNA for the CDR3 is TGTGCCAGCAGTTTTGGGGGGGGTGGGGAGACCCAGTACTTC. This gives the protein CASSFGGGGETQYF.

This clonotype was observed many times. The chain links TRBV2 to TRBJ1-4; no reliable D call. The germline V and J ends were trimmed by 11 bases and 9 bases, with 19 bases remaining between them. The CDR3 is 13 residues long. Germline CDR1 SNHLY, CDR2 FYNNEI. In nucleotides, the CDR3 is TGTGCCGGCCGGACCGAGCTATGGAAAAAACTGTTTTTT. Translation: CAGRTELWKKLFF.